Each of the 5 T cell receptor beta chains below was sequenced from the same sample in a study of control samples from healthy donors and cancer patients. Profiled with immunoSEQ multiplex PCR; TCRdb holds only in-frame clones, not every one. The table records around 140,000 clones, around nine tenths of them present only once. The sequencing sample was made of PBMCs. The receptor source for this set is a man between 45 and 60 years old with head and neck cancer.

The gene calls are TRBV19 and TRBJ2-5; maybe TRBD1 (6 bases). Germline assignment: CDR1 LNHDA and CDR2 SQIVND (reference sequence). V was trimmed by 2 bases and J by 5 bases, leaving 9 bases between them. CDR3 length: 13 residues. As DNA, the CDR3 is TGTGCCAGTAGTATAATGCAGGGGGAGACCCAGTACTTC. Its translation: CASSIMQGETQYF.

This chain joins TRBV28 and TRBJ1-5; D ambiguous. V lost 3 bases, J lost 2 bases, and 11 bases lay in between. Germline V gene data show CDR1 as MDHEN and CDR2 as SYDVKM. This CDR3 region has 15 residues. For the CDR3, the DNA is TGTGCCAGCAGTTTGCTGGCCCTCGGCAATCAGCCCCAGCATTTT. Amino acid sequence: CASSLLALGNQPQHF.

To note about this clone: One junction end does not reproduce the germline sequence, and a read error may be involved. The genes are TRBV7-9 and TRBJ2-2; 7 nucleotides agree with TRBD1. This CDR3 region has 17 residues. Per the germline V gene, CDR1 is SEHNR and CDR2 is FQNEAQ (reference sequence). CDR3 nucleotides: TGCCCCACCACAAAACCCCACGACAGGGTCCGCACCGGGGAGCTGTTTTTT. It is translated as CPTTKPHDRVRTGELFF.

The rearrangement uses TRBV9 and TRBJ1-3, with TRBD1 matching 10 bases. This CDR3 has 19 amino acids. V lost 4 bases to trimming and J lost 0 bases; unmatched junction nucleotides: 13. Germline CDR1 reads SGDLS; CDR2 reads YYNGEE. In DNA form, the CDR3 reads TGTGCCAGCAGCCCACGTCCCGGGACAGGGGCAGGCTCTGGAAACACCATATATTTT. It codes for CASSPRPGTGAGSGNTIYF.

This clone was seen a handful of times. The rearrangement uses TRBV2 and TRBJ1-4; 7 bases fit TRBD1. V shed 6 bases and J 13 bases; nucleotides not matched to a gene: 11. Germline values: CDR1 SNHLY, CDR2 FYNNEI. This CDR3 region has 13 residues. This CDR3 is CASSPPGDRLLFF. The CDR3, as DNA: TGTGCCAGCAGCCCCCCGGGGGACAGATTACTGTTTTTT. The full variable domain, with the rest looked up from reference TRBV2 and TRBJ1-4, is EPEVTQTPSHQVTQMGQEVILRCVPISNHLYFYWYRQILGQKVEFLVSFYNNEISEKSEIFDDQFSVERPDGSNFTLKIRSTKLEDSAMYFCASSPPGDRLLFFGSGTQLSVL.